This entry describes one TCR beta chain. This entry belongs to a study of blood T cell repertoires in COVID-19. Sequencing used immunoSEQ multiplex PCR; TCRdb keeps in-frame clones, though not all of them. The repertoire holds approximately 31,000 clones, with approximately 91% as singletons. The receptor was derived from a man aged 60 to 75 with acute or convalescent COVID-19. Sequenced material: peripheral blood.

CDR3 sequence reads: CASSPRQMDYGYTF. DNA for the CDR3: TGTGCCAGCTCACCACGGCAGATGGACTATGGCTACACCTTC. The chain has TRBV18 and TRBJ1-2; the D is unclear. The germline gives CDR1 KGHSH, CDR2 LQKENI. The CDR3 length is 14 residues. V gave up 1 base and J gave up 3 bases, with 9 bases separating them.